The present T cell receptor beta chain was sequenced within a study of cytomegalovirus exposure and HLA in healthy donors. As to this clone: Its matching antigen is unknown.

Study-wide results and caveats: The likely origin of a cluster of highly shared sequence variants was a sequencing artifact.

Germline V lookup: CDR1 MDHEN, CDR2 SYDVKM. CDR3 length: 15 residues. J lost 0 bases, V lost 5 bases, and 5 bases had no gene match. PCR primers comprised 60 Vbeta and 13 Jbeta primers. The method was immunoSEQ multiplex PCR; TCRdb's version includes in-frame clones alone and lacks a portion of them. Among over 150,000 clones listed, around 80% were seen once. The chain carries TRBV28 and TRBJ2-3, with 7 bases fitting TRBD2. Sequenced: PBMCs. This TCR came from a woman between 25 and 40 years old in good health and CMV-seropositive. The CDR3 nucleotides are TGTGCCAGCAGTCGGGGCGGGGGTAGCACAGATACGCAGTATTTT. Translated, it gives CASSRGGGSTDTQYF.